Sequencing of this T cell receptor beta chain was carried out in a study of CD8 T cells in Susac syndrome. CDR1 and CDR2 from the germline V gene are LGHDT and YNNKEL (reference sequence). CDR3 size: 15 residues. With V trimmed by 5 bases and J by 1 base, 5 bases remained unmatched. RNA totalling roughly 0.45 to 1 ug underwent reverse transcription with random hexamers. TCRdb re-called the immunoSEQ multiplex PCR reads with MiXCR, one entry per CDR3 protein. The sample includes roughly 190,000 distinct CDR3 sequences, 90% to 95% of them seen just once. This sequence was found in a human donor with Susac syndrome. The chain recombines TRBV3-1 with TRBJ2-5; 9 bases match TRBD2. The specimen sequenced was CD4+ T cells from PBMCs. The CDR3 sequence is CASSIRSGSQETQYF. The CDR3 nucleotides read TGTGCCAGCAGCATCCGTAGCGGGAGCCAAGAGACCCAGTACTTC.